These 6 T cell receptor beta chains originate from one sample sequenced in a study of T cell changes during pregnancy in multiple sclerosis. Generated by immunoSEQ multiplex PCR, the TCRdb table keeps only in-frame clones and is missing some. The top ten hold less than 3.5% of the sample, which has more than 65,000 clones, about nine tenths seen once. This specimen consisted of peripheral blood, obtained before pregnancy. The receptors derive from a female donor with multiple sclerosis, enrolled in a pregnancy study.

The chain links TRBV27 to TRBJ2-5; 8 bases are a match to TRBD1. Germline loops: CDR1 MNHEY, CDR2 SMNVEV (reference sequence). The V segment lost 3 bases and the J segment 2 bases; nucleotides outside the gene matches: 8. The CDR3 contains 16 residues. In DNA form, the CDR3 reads TGTGCCAGCAGTTTTTCTCATCGGACAGGGCAAGAGACCCAGTACTTC. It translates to CASSFSHRTGQETQYF.

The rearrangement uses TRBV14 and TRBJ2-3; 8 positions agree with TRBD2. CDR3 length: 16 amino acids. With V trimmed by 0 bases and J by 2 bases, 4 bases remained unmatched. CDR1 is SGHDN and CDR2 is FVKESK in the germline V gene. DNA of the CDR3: TGTGCCAGCAGCCAAGATAGCGGGGCGTTCACAGATACGCAGTATTTT. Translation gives CASSQDSGAFTDTQYF.

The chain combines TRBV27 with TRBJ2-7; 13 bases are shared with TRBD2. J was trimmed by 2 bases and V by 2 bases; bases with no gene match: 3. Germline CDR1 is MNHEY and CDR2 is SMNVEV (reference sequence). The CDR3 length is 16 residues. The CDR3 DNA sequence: TGTGCCAGCAGTTTAGTAGGACTAGCGGGGGCCTACGAGCAGTACTTC. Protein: CASSLVGLAGAYEQYF.

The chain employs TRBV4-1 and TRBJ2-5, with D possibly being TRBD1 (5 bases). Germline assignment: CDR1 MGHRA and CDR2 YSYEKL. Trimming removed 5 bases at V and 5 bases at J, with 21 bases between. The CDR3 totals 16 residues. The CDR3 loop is CASSGGQSKIRETQYF. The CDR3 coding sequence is TGCGCCAGCAGCGGCGGACAAAGTAAAATCAGGGAGACCCAGTACTTC.

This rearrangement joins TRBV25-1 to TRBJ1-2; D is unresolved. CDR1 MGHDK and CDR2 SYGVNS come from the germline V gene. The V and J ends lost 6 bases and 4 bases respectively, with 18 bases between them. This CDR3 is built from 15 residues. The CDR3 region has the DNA TGTGCCAGCAGCCCCGGGTGGAGGCCCGTCTATGGCTACACCTTC. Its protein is CASSPGWRPVYGYTF.

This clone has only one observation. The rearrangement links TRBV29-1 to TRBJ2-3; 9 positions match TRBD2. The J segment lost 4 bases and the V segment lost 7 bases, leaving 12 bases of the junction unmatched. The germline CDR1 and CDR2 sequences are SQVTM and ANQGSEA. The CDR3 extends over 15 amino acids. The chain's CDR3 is CSAVMAGGPADTQYF. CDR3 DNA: TGCAGCGCTGTAATGGCGGGAGGGCCCGCAGATACGCAGTATTTT.